The 29 T cell receptor beta chains given below trace back to one sample, sequenced in a study of blood T cell repertoires in COVID-19. Only in-frame clones appear in the TCRdb table, and some are missing; sequencing was by immunoSEQ multiplex PCR. The sample consists of around 140,000 clones, over 70% of them appearing once. The specimen was peripheral blood. The receptors were gathered from a man aged 60-69 years with active or convalescent COVID-19.

The chain recombines TRBV3-1 (or the pseudogene TRBV3-2) with TRBJ2-2; 13 nucleotides line up with TRBD2. CDR1 and CDR2 (germline): LGHDT, YNNKEL (reference sequence). The CDR3 length is 16 residues. V gave up 6 bases and J gave up 1 base; unmatched junction bases: 2. The CDR3 DNA reads TGTGCCAGCAGGAGACTAGCGGGAGGGAACACCGGGGAGCTGTTTTTT. It is translated as CASRRLAGGNTGELFF.

The V and J genes are TRBV6-5 and TRBJ2-7; 12 bases agree with TRBD1. The CDR3 is 14 residues long. Germline loops: CDR1 MNHEY, CDR2 SVGAGI. The V gene end was trimmed by 6 bases and the J gene end by 7 bases; junction bases not matched to a gene: 7. DNA of the CDR3: TGTGCCAGCAGGCGGGACAGGGGGCCCCGGGAGCAGTACTTC. Amino acids: CASRRDRGPREQYF.

The V call is TRBV5-1, the J call TRBJ2-1; 8 bases are shared with TRBD2. With V trimmed by 3 bases and J by 7 bases, 9 bases remained unmatched. CDR3 length equals 15 residues. The germline gives CDR1 SGHRS, CDR2 YFSETQ. The CDR3 protein is CASSSVAGSSNEQFF. DNA of the CDR3: TGCGCCAGCAGCTCTGTAGCGGGATCTTCGAATGAGCAGTTCTTC.

V and J are TRBV6-6 and TRBJ2-7; 8 bases align to TRBD1. Unmatched junction bases numbered 8, after V lost 0 bases and J lost 7 bases. This CDR3 has 15 amino acids. CDR1 is MNHNY, CDR2 SVGAGI, per germline (reference sequence). CDR3 region: CASSYSVDRGGEQYF. The CDR3 nucleotides read TGTGCCAGCAGTTACTCCGTTGACAGGGGAGGAGAGCAGTACTTC.

The chain employs TRBV7-9 and TRBJ2-5; TRBD2 agrees at 9 bases. Losses at the gene ends were 1 base for V and 5 bases for J; bases not matched to a gene: 8. This CDR3 spans 16 amino acids. Germline CDR1 SEHNR, CDR2 FQNEAQ (reference sequence). CDR3 nucleotide sequence: TGTGCCAGCAGCTTAGAGGCTAGCGGGACGCGGGAGACCCAGTACTTC. Translated, it gives CASSLEASGTRETQYF.

This chain links TRBV5-6 with TRBJ2-2; unclear D gene. Trimming took off 1 base at V and 4 bases at J, with 14 bases between the two ends. The CDR3 totals 16 residues. Germline CDR1 reads SGHDT; CDR2 reads YYEEEE. Here the CDR3 reads CASSLLFGASTGELFF. The CDR3 nucleotides are TGTGCCAGCAGCTTGTTATTCGGAGCTAGCACCGGGGAGCTGTTTTTT.

The genes are TRBV24-1 and TRBJ2-5, with TRBD1 matching over 9 bases. The CDR3 sequence is 15 residues long. Per the germline V gene, CDR1 is KGHDR and CDR2 is SFDVKD. With 0 bases clipped from V and 4 bases from J, the junction kept 2 bases outside the gene matches. The CDR3 coding sequence is TGTGCCACCAGTGATTTGGGGGACAGGGCAGAGACCCAGTACTTC. As protein: CATSDLGDRAETQYF.

This chain links TRBV6-5 with TRBJ1-4; D possibly corresponds to TRBD1 (5 bases). V shed 6 bases and J shed 4 bases, with 15 bases lying between them. The CDR3 extends over 15 amino acids. Germline CDR1 MNHEY, CDR2 SVGAGI. CDR3 nucleotide sequence: TGTGCCAGCAGGCAGGGCCAGACTTATAATGAAAAACTGTTTTTT. Protein: CASRQGQTYNEKLFF.

The CDR3 here is CASRTPGEGETQYF. The CDR3 coding sequence is TGTGCCAGCAGAACACCGGGGGAGGGCGAGACCCAGTACTTC. The V and J genes are TRBV28 and TRBJ2-5, with TRBD2 identical over 7 bases. V was pared by 6 bases and J by 5 bases, with 9 bases of the junction left unmatched. The germline V gene encodes CDR1 MDHEN and CDR2 SYDVKM. The CDR3 covers 14 residues.

This clone was seen many times. The chain employs TRBV6-6 and TRBJ1-4; D gene ambiguous. The V end lost 0 bases, the J end lost 8 bases, and 13 bases lay between the germline ends. The CDR3 is 15 residues long. Germline CDR1 is MNHNY and CDR2 is SVGAGI (reference sequence). CDR3 sequence reads: CASSYSRGAREKLFF. The CDR3 DNA follows: TGTGCCAGCAGTTACTCGAGAGGAGCGCGCGAAAAACTGTTTTTT.

This chain links TRBV30 with TRBJ1-5; 8 bases match TRBD1. The V gene end was trimmed by 2 bases and the J gene end by 2 bases; junction bases not matched to a gene: 2. Germline CDR1 and CDR2: GTSNPN and SVGIG (reference sequence). The CDR3 extends over 14 amino acids. The CDR3, as DNA: TGTGCCTGGAGTCCGGGACAGGGCAATCAGCCCCAGCATTTT. It yields the protein CAWSPGQGNQPQHF.

This clone was recorded once. This chain joins TRBV6-5 and TRBJ2-7; TRBD1 matches 7 bases. The CDR3 consists of 14 residues. Looked up from germline, CDR1 is MNHEY and CDR2 is SVGAGI. The trim removed 2 bases at V and 5 bases at J, leaving 6 bases unmatched. CDR3 sequence (DNA): TGTGCCAGCAGTTACACAGGGGTAATCCACGAGCAGTACTTC. It encodes CASSYTGVIHEQYF.

The rearrangement uses TRBV29-1 and TRBJ2-7, with D possibly TRBD1 on 5 matching bases. The CDR3 spans 13 residues. The germline V and J ends were trimmed by 4 bases and 1 base, with 11 bases remaining between them. Germline values: CDR1 SQVTM, CDR2 ANQGSEA. The CDR3 protein is CSVGQLLSYEQYF. DNA of the CDR3: TGCAGCGTTGGACAGCTACTTTCCTACGAGCAGTACTTC.

The rearrangement joins TRBV12-3 or TRBV12-4 to TRBJ2-5; D might be TRBD1 (5 bases). This CDR3 spans 13 amino acids. Trimming pared 7 bases from V and 3 bases from J, leaving 12 bases between. CDR3 loop: CASTLDSKETQYF. The CDR3 nucleotides are TGTGCCAGCACCCTCGACAGTAAAGAGACCCAGTACTTC.

The chain uses TRBV28 and TRBJ2-3; D perhaps matches TRBD2 (6 bases). The CDR3 covers 14 residues. Germline V lookup: CDR1 MDHEN, CDR2 SYDVKM. Trimming stripped 5 bases from V and 2 bases from J, with 11 bases between. The CDR3 nucleotides are TGTGCCAGCAGTCATAGCGGCCACACAGATACGCAGTATTTT. Protein: CASSHSGHTDTQYF.

The chain carries TRBV7-9 and TRBJ2-2; 10 bases are shared with TRBD2. Unmatched junction bases numbered 4, after V lost 5 bases and J lost 4 bases. The CDR3 runs 15 residues. CDR1 SEHNR and CDR2 FQNEAQ come from the germline V gene (reference sequence). The CDR3 sequence: CASSGRLAGTGELFF. DNA for the CDR3: TGTGCCAGCAGCGGCCGACTAGCGGGCACCGGGGAGCTGTTTTTT.

This chain joins TRBV28 and TRBJ1-1; D is undetermined. There are 12 residues in the CDR3. CDR1 and CDR2 from the germline V gene are MDHEN and SYDVKM. Trimming left V 8 bases short and J 4 bases short, with 11 bases between. The CDR3 sequence is CASSVGGTEAFF. In nucleotides, the CDR3 is TGTGCCAGCTCCGTTGGCGGCACTGAAGCTTTCTTT. Complete variable domain (other parts from reference TRBV28 and TRBJ1-1): DVKVTQSSRYLVKRTGEKVFLECVQDMDHENMFWYRQDPGLGLRLIYFSYDVKMKEKGDIPEGYSVSREKKERFSLILESASTNQTSMYLCASSVGGTEAFFGQGTRLTVV.

This chain links TRBV28 with TRBJ1-4; D is unclear. V was trimmed by 3 bases and J by 0 bases, leaving 11 bases between them. The V gene's germline CDR1 is MDHEN and CDR2 SYDVKM. This CDR3 is 16 amino acids long. Here the CDR3 reads CASSFLGSTTNEKLFF. CDR3 in DNA: TGTGCCAGCAGTTTTTTGGGGAGCACAACTAATGAAAAACTGTTTTTT.

The V and J genes are TRBV9 and TRBJ2-2; D may be TRBD2 (5 bases). CDR1 and CDR2 (germline): SGDLS, YYNGEE. This CDR3 is built from 13 residues. V lost 3 bases to trimming and J lost 14 bases, with 17 bases between them. The CDR3: CASSASAGTELFF. CDR3 in DNA: TGTGCCAGCAGCGCCTCCGCGGGTACGGAACTGTTTTTT.

A single count supports this clone. This chain joins TRBV5-1 and TRBJ1-6, with 9 bases matching TRBD1. Trimming at V came to 4 bases and at J to 9 bases, leaving 8 bases not matched to a gene. The germline V gene encodes CDR1 SGHRS and CDR2 YFSETQ. This CDR3 spans 15 amino acids. The CDR3 loop reads CASSPRTGDSSPLHF. Here the CDR3 DNA reads TGCGCCAGCAGCCCAAGGACAGGGGATAGTTCACCCCTCCACTTT.

The chain links TRBV4-1 to TRBJ1-2; D remains ambiguous. With 1 base removed from V and 10 bases from J, the gap between germline ends came to 13 bases. The CDR3 is made up of 13 amino acids. The germline CDR1 and CDR2 sequences are MGHRA and YSYEKL. The DNA for the CDR3 is TGCGCCAGCAGCCAAGGGGAGATCCAGGACTACACCTTC. Protein product: CASSQGEIQDYTF.

The rearrangement uses TRBV11-3 and TRBJ1-5; 7 nucleotides match TRBD1. This CDR3 has 17 amino acids. Looked up from germline, CDR1 is SGHNT and CDR2 is YENEEA. The ends lost 1 base at V and 2 bases at J; junction bases unmatched: 8. CDR3 bases: TGTGCCAGCAGCTTAGGTTCTGACAGGGACCGCAATCAGCCCCAGCATTTT. Translated: CASSLGSDRDRNQPQHF. Complete variable domain (other parts from reference TRBV11-3 and TRBJ1-5): EAGVVQSPRYKIIEKKQPVAFWCNPISGHNTLYWYLQNLGQGPELLIRYENEEAVDDSQLPKDRFSAERLKGVDSTLKIQPAELGDSAVYLCASSLGSDRDRNQPQHFGDGTRLSIL.

The CDR3 spells CAISESLGALDGYTF. The CDR3 region has the DNA TGTGCCATCAGTGAGTCCTTGGGGGCTCTGGACGGCTACACCTTC. The chain is built from TRBV10-3 and TRBJ1-2, with D maybe TRBD1 (6 bases). CDR1 ENHRY and CDR2 SYGVKD come from the germline V gene. Deletions cut 0 bases from V and 8 bases from J, with 16 bases between. CDR3 length: 15 residues.

This clone was seen a few times. The CDR3 region is CASSPLGQGGNQPQHF. The CDR3, as DNA: TGTGCCAGCAGCCCCCTAGGACAGGGAGGCAATCAGCCCCAGCATTTT. The rearrangement uses TRBV7-9 and TRBJ1-5, with TRBD1 matching over 8 bases. The junction had 8 bases not matched to a gene; V was cut back by 5 bases and J by 2 bases. The CDR3 has 16 residues. Germline CDR1 and CDR2: SEHNR and FQNEAQ (reference sequence).

The genes are TRBV2 and TRBJ2-1, with 8 positions matching TRBD1. This CDR3 region has 14 residues. Germline V gene sequence: CDR1 SNHLY, CDR2 FYNNEI. Germline trimming cut 7 bases from V and 9 bases from J; bases unmatched to any gene: 11. The CDR3, as DNA: TGTGCCAGCATCAAAGACAGGGGTTTGGCTGAGCAGTTCTTC. This codes for CASIKDRGLAEQFF.

J is TRBJ2-7 and V is TRBV6-5, with 11 bases aligning to TRBD2. The CDR3 spans 13 residues. The germline V gene has CDR1 MNHEY and CDR2 SVGAGI. The ends lost 8 bases at V and 2 bases at J; junction bases unmatched: 2. As DNA, the CDR3 is TGTGCCAGCGGGACTAGCGGTACCTACGAGCAGTACTTC. Translating it yields CASGTSGTYEQYF.

The chain has TRBV28 and TRBJ2-4; TRBD1 might be the D (6 bases). Germline-derived CDR1 and CDR2 are MDHEN and SYDVKM. Trimming left V 3 bases short and J 7 bases short, with 13 bases between. The CDR3 has 14 residues. As DNA, the CDR3 is TGTGCCAGCAGTTTCCCCGGGACATCGAACATTCAGTACTTC. It codes for CASSFPGTSNIQYF.

The CDR3 DNA follows: TGTGCCAGCAGCCCGGGACAGGGAGGGAATCAGCCCCAGCATTTT. Amino acid sequence: CASSPGQGGNQPQHF. The chain links TRBV5-5 to TRBJ1-5; 9 bases map to TRBD1. This CDR3 comprises 15 residues. V dropped 4 bases and J dropped 4; count of bases not matched to a gene: 6. From germline, CDR1 is SGHKS and CDR2 YYEKEE (reference sequence). Complete variable domain (other parts from reference TRBV5-5 and TRBJ1-5): DAGVTQSPTHLIKTRGQQVTLRCSPISGHKSVSWYQQVLGQGPQFIFQYYEKEERGRGNFPDRFSARQFPNYSSELNVNALLLGDSALYLCASSPGQGGNQPQHFGDGTRLSIL.

The chain carries TRBV28 and TRBJ2-7; possible D gene TRBD1, 7 bases. Germline V gene sequence: CDR1 MDHEN, CDR2 SYDVKM. This CDR3 spans 15 amino acids. Trimming left V 8 bases short and J 2 bases short, with 19 bases between. Written as DNA, the CDR3 is TGTGCCAGCCAGAACAGGGGCCGGGGGCCCTACGAGCAGTACTTC. Its translation: CASQNRGRGPYEQYF.